This T cell receptor (beta chain) was obtained from a study of blood T cell repertoires in COVID-19. Study-wide context: The origin of the acute and convalescent COVID-19 samples was the United States, Italy and Spain. T cells, B-cell-depleted T cells, or PBMCs provided the cDNA or gDNA that served as material.

Germline V gene lookup returns CDR1 ENHRY and CDR2 SYGVKD. The CDR3 contains 14 residues. Trimming cost V 3 bases and J 4 bases, with 10 bases left between them. Authors' processing steps: Estimation of nucleated cell counts relied on the amplification of reference gene primers. The assay was immunoSEQ multiplex PCR, and TCRdb's table has in-frame clones only and misses some. The DNA gave D and trimming, while V, J and clone size come from that table. The data hold fewer than 250,000 clones, with approximately 86% observed a single time. The chain is built from TRBV10-3 and TRBJ1-5; no clear D gene. Sequencing used peripheral blood. The TCR originated in a human donor in a cohort sampled during active COVID-19. The CDR3 DNA follows: TGTGCCATCAGTGAAGAACAGCTAAATCAGCCCCAGCATTTT. This codes for CAISEEQLNQPQHF.